Listed here are 5 T cell receptor beta chains from one sample, sequenced in a study of regulatory T cells in long-lasting Graves disease. The time point is: newly diagnosed GD, antithyroid drugs for less than 3 months. Making the TCR library involved RNA that had been extracted from PBMCs. Assembly of TCR beta libraries relied on iRepertoire HTBI primers together with Arm-PCR of CDR3 regions. TCRdb reprocessed the multiplex PCR reads via MiXCR and lists one record per CDR3 protein. This table holds 450,000 to 700,000 distinct CDR3 sequences, 13% found once. These sequences were also reported in another study, on T cells in Graves' hyperthyroidism and ophthalmopathy.

The sample was peripheral blood mononuclear cells (PBMCs), taken at new diagnosis, from a patient treated with antithyroid drugs. Every receptor here comes from a man in his thirties or forties with Graves disease.

This chain links TRBV29-1 with TRBJ1-3, with D maybe TRBD1 (5 bases). The CDR3 is 13 residues long. The V gene's germline CDR1 is SQVTM and CDR2 ANQGSEA. The V end lost 7 bases, the J end lost 0 bases, and 10 bases lay between the germline ends. The CDR3 coding sequence is TGCAGCGGGGGACTGAACTCTGGAAACACCATATATTTT. Amino acid sequence: CSGGLNSGNTIYF.

The chain recombines TRBV5-4 with TRBJ2-1; D call uncertain. V was shortened by 5 bases and J by 7 bases, with 13 bases between the two germline ends. The germline CDR1 and CDR2 sequences are SGHNT and YYREEE (reference sequence). This CDR3 has 13 amino acids. The CDR3, as DNA: TGTGCCAGCAGTCGCCAACTGGGGAATGAGCAGTTCTTC. It translates to CASSRQLGNEQFF.

About this clonotype: This could be a read error, since a much larger clone is one nucleotide away. The J gene is TRBJ2-3, the V gene TRBV5-1; TRBD1 aligns across 7 bases. Trimming cost V 5 bases and J 1 base; bases outside gene matches: 4. This CDR3 is 14 amino acids long. Looked up from germline, CDR1 is SGHRS and CDR2 is YFSETQ. The CDR3 loop is CASSHRGGTDTQYF. In nucleotides, the CDR3 is TGCGCCAGCAGTCACAGGGGTGGCACAGATACGCAGTATTTT.

Ten or more counts support this clonotype. V and J are TRBV12-5 and TRBJ2-1; a possible D gene is TRBD2 (7 bases). The CDR3 is made up of 14 amino acids. Germline V gene lookup returns CDR1 LGHNT and CDR2 FRNRAP. V was shortened by 7 bases and J by 4 bases, with 14 bases between the two germline ends. For the CDR3, the DNA is TGTGCTAGTGCCCATGGGGGGGCTTACAATGAGCAGTTCTTC. Translated, it gives CASAHGGAYNEQFF.

Ten or more counts support this clonotype. The V and J genes are TRBV20-1 and TRBJ2-4; D unclear. Trimming took off 6 bases at V and 8 bases at J, with 11 bases between the two ends. The germline CDR1 and CDR2 sequences are DFQATT and SNEGSKA (reference sequence). This CDR3 comprises 11 residues. This chain's CDR3 is CSAGGKDIQYF. CDR3 nucleotides: TGCAGTGCCGGTGGTAAAGACATTCAGTACTTC.